These T cell receptor beta chains were read from a single sample in a study of cytomegalovirus exposure and HLA in healthy donors. Libraries were prepared by immunoSEQ multiplex PCR; TCRdb keeps only in-frame clonotypes and omits some of them. The sample has over 200,000 clones, 77% seen once. Sequences were obtained from PBMCs. These receptors all come from a woman aged 60 to 75 in good health and CMV-seropositive. Both conserved end residues are part of each CDR3. Fields, in order: V gene, D gene, clone size, J gene, CDR3 protein, CDR3 DNA. The D gene is left open where the match is weak. Clone size is shown for a subset of rows, as once, few, many or a class of expanded clone.

v_call: TRBV27
d_call: -
clone_size: few
j_call: TRBJ1-5
cdr3_aa: CASGSSNQPQHF
cdr3_nt: TGTGCCAGCGGTAGTAGCAATCAGCCCCAGCATTTT

v_call: TRBV5-1
d_call: -
clone_size: -
j_call: TRBJ1-1
cdr3_aa: CASSLGHNTEAFF
cdr3_nt: TGCGCCAGCAGCCTAGGACATAACACTGAAGCTTTCTTT

v_call: TRBV4-2
d_call: TRBD1
clone_size: -
j_call: TRBJ1-2
cdr3_aa: CASSQDQGAGLLYGYTF
cdr3_nt: TGTGCCAGCAGCCAAGATCAGGGGGCAGGGTTGCTCTATGGCTACACCTTC

v_call: TRBV6-6
d_call: TRBD2
clone_size: -
j_call: TRBJ2-7
cdr3_aa: CASSYVTSGTPYEQYF
cdr3_nt: TGTGCCAGCAGTTACGTGACTAGCGGTACCCCCTACGAGCAGTACTTC

v_call: TRBV14
d_call: -
clone_size: -
j_call: TRBJ2-1
cdr3_aa: CASSQNKGDNEQFF
cdr3_nt: TGTGCCAGCAGCCAAAATAAGGGGGACAATGAGCAGTTCTTC

v_call: TRBV5-4
d_call: TRBD1
clone_size: -
j_call: TRBJ2-1
cdr3_aa: CASSFPGQGYNEQFF
cdr3_nt: TGTGCCAGCAGCTTCCCGGGACAGGGGTACAATGAGCAGTTCTTC

v_call: TRBV27
d_call: -
clone_size: -
j_call: TRBJ2-3
cdr3_aa: CASSFYAGAKADTQYF
cdr3_nt: TGTGCCAGCAGTTTCTACGCTGGGGCGAAGGCAGATACGCAGTATTTT

v_call: TRBV5-1
d_call: TRBD1
clone_size: -
j_call: TRBJ2-1
cdr3_aa: CASKRALEGAYEQFF
cdr3_nt: TGCGCCAGCAAAAGGGCCCTAGAGGGGGCCTATGAGCAGTTCTTC

v_call: TRBV25-1
d_call: TRBD1
clone_size: -
j_call: TRBJ1-6
cdr3_aa: CASREDRENSPLHF
cdr3_nt: TGTGCCAGCAGGGAAGACAGGGAAAATTCACCCCTCCACTTT

v_call: TRBV18
d_call: -
clone_size: -
j_call: TRBJ2-1
cdr3_aa: CASSPNGQYNEQFF
cdr3_nt: TGTGCCAGCTCACCAAATGGACAGTACAATGAGCAGTTCTTC

v_call: TRBV14
d_call: TRBD1
clone_size: -
j_call: TRBJ2-3
cdr3_aa: CASSRRDRRDTQYF
cdr3_nt: TGTGCCAGCAGCCGACGGGACAGAAGAGATACGCAGTATTTT

v_call: TRBV19
d_call: -
clone_size: once
j_call: TRBJ1-5
cdr3_aa: CASSKSLSNQPQHF
cdr3_nt: TGTGCCAGTAGTAAGAGCCTTAGCAATCAGCCCCAGCATTTT

v_call: TRBV5-1
d_call: TRBD2
clone_size: -
j_call: TRBJ2-2
cdr3_aa: CASSAPSGSIHGELFF
cdr3_nt: TGCGCCAGCTCCGCCCCTAGCGGGAGTATTCACGGGGAGCTGTTTTTT

v_call: TRBV30
d_call: -
clone_size: -
j_call: TRBJ1-1
cdr3_aa: CAWRKSGVWPFF
cdr3_nt: TGTGCCTGGAGAAAGTCAGGGGTGTGGCCTTTCTTT

v_call: TRBV5-4
d_call: -
clone_size: -
j_call: TRBJ2-6
cdr3_aa: CASRRINVLTF
cdr3_nt: TGTGCCAGCAGGCGGATTAACGTCCTGACTTTC

v_call: TRBV30
d_call: -
clone_size: -
j_call: TRBJ1-5
cdr3_aa: CAWSVPGGNQPQHF
cdr3_nt: TGTGCCTGGAGTGTACCGGGGGGAAATCAGCCCCAGCATTTT

v_call: TRBV29-1
d_call: -
clone_size: -
j_call: TRBJ1-5
cdr3_aa: CSVQPFGGDQPQHF
cdr3_nt: TGCAGCGTTCAGCCTTTCGGAGGTGATCAGCCCCAGCATTTT

v_call: TRBV5-1
d_call: -
clone_size: -
j_call: TRBJ1-4
cdr3_aa: CASSPPEGGEKLFF
cdr3_nt: TGCGCCAGCAGCCCCCCGGAGGGGGGGGAAAAACTGTTTTTT